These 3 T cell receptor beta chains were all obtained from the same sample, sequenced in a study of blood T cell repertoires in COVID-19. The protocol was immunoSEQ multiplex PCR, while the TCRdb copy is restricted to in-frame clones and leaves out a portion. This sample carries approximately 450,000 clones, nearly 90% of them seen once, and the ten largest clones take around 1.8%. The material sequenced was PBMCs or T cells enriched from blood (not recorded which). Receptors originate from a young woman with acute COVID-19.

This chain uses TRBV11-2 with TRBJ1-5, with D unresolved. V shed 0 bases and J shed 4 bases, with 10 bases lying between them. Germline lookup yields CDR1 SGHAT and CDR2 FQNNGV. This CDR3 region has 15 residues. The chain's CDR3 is CASSLDAQPNQPQHF. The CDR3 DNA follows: TGTGCCAGCAGCTTAGACGCACAGCCTAATCAGCCCCAGCATTTT.

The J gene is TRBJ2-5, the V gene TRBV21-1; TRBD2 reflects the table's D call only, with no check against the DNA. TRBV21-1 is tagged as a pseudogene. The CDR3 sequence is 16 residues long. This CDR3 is CASSKPTCMYQETQYF. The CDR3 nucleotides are TGTGCCAGCAGCAAGCCGACTTGTATGTACCAAGAGACCCAGTACTTC.

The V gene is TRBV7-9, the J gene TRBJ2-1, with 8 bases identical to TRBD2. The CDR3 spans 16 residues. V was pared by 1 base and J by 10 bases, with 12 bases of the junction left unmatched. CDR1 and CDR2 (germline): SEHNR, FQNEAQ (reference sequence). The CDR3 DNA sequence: TGTGCCAGCAGCTTAGTTTTGAGCGGGAGAACTCGGGAGCAGTTCTTC. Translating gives CASSLVLSGRTREQFF.